Below are 18 T cell receptor beta chains sequenced from a single sample in a study of blood T cell repertoires in COVID-19. Sequencing used immunoSEQ multiplex PCR; TCRdb keeps in-frame clones, though not all of them. The sample yields 150,000 to 200,000 clones, approximately 86% seen once. Sequenced: PBMCs or T cells enriched from blood (not recorded which). These receptors originate from a woman aged 60-70 years with acute COVID-19.

The rearrangement joins TRBV5-4 to TRBJ2-5; weak D call: TRBD2 (6 bases). The CDR3 loop spans 13 amino acids. CDR1 is SGHNT, CDR2 YYREEE, per germline (reference sequence). Trimming took off 5 bases at V and 5 bases at J, with 13 bases between the two ends. The CDR3 loop reads CASRFGREETQYF. The CDR3 region has the DNA TGTGCCAGCAGATTTGGACGGGAGGAGACCCAGTACTTC. Looking up the rest from reference TRBV5-4 and TRBJ2-5 gives the full variable domain: ETGVTQSPTHLIKTRGQQVTLRCSSQSGHNTVSWYQQALGQGPQFIFQYYREEENGRGNFPPRFSGLQFPNYSSELNVNALELDDSALYLCASRFGREETQYFGPGTRLLVL.

This clone was recorded a few times. The gene calls are TRBV7-7 and TRBJ1-3, with D unresolved. Trimming cost V 1 base and J 0 bases, with 7 bases left between them. CDR3 length: 15 amino acids. Germline V gene lookup returns CDR1 SSHAT and CDR2 FNYEAQ (reference sequence). CDR3 nucleotide sequence: TGTGCCAGCAGCTTAGACGGAGGCTCTGGAAACACCATATATTTT. It translates to CASSLDGGSGNTIYF.

The rearrangement links TRBV10-3 to TRBJ2-1; D is uncertain. This CDR3 region has 16 residues. Trimming took 0 bases from V and 3 from J, leaving 12 bases between them. CDR1 ENHRY and CDR2 SYGVKD come from the germline V gene. CDR3 coding DNA: TGTGCCATCAGTGAGTCGCCTCAGGCCCTCTACAATGAGCAGTTCTTC. Translated: CAISESPQALYNEQFF.

J is TRBJ1-2 and V is TRBV5-4; 11 nucleotides match TRBD1. This CDR3 is 16 amino acids long. V gave up 5 bases and J gave up 0 bases; unmatched junction bases: 6. Germline V lookup: CDR1 SGHNT, CDR2 YYREEE (reference sequence). The CDR3 DNA sequence: TGTGCCAGCAGGTTGATGGGACAGGGGGCTAACTATGGCTACACCTTC. Its protein product is CASRLMGQGANYGYTF.

This chain joins TRBV11-3 and TRBJ1-5; 7 nucleotides align to TRBD1. Germline V gene data show CDR1 as SGHNT and CDR2 as YENEEA. The CDR3 consists of 15 residues. The V gene end was trimmed by 5 bases and the J gene end by 0 bases; junction bases not matched to a gene: 4. The CDR3 DNA reads as TGTGCCAGCAGCCGGACAGGAGATAGCAATCAGCCCCAGCATTTT. Amino acids: CASSRTGDSNQPQHF.

The chain employs TRBV5-8 and TRBJ2-5; the match to TRBD1 covers 8 bases. The J segment lost 5 bases and the V segment lost 3 bases, leaving 12 bases of the junction unmatched. Germline V CDR1 and CDR2: SGHTS, YDEGEE. The CDR3 has 16 amino acids. CDR3 nucleotide sequence: TGTGCCAGCAGCTCCCCACGACAGGGGCGATTGGAGACCCAGTACTTC. It yields the protein CASSSPRQGRLETQYF. The full variable domain, rest sourced from reference TRBV5-8 and TRBJ2-5, is EAGVTQSPTHLIKTRGQQATLRCSPISGHTSVYWYQQALGLGLQFLLWYDEGEERNRGNFPPRFSGRQFPNYSSELNVNALELEDSALYLCASSSPRQGRLETQYFGPGTRLLVL.

This clone was seen just once. The chain uses TRBV6-2 or TRBV6-3 and TRBJ1-6, with D possibly being TRBD1 (6 bases). Germline values: CDR1 MNHEY, CDR2 SVGEGT. This CDR3 contains 14 residues. The V gene lost 5 bases and the J gene lost 6 bases, with 11 bases spanning the gap. CDR3 DNA sequence: TGTGCCAGCAGTCCAACAGGGCTTAATTCACCCCTCCACTTT. This translates into CASSPTGLNSPLHF.

This chain uses TRBV25-1 with TRBJ2-1, with 12 nucleotides matching TRBD2. CDR1 MGHDK and CDR2 SYGVNS come from the germline V gene. The CDR3 has 14 residues. V was pared by 6 bases and J by 4 bases, with 1 base of the junction left unmatched. The CDR3 sequence: CASRLAGGYNEQFF. The DNA of the CDR3 is TGTGCCAGCAGACTAGCGGGGGGATACAATGAGCAGTTCTTC.

The rearrangement uses TRBV27 and TRBJ1-1; D is uncertain. The V end was cut by 5 bases, the J end by 1 base, with 14 bases between. From germline, CDR1 is MNHEY and CDR2 SMNVEV (reference sequence). The CDR3 totals 15 residues. The CDR3 DNA follows: TGTGCCAGCAGTGCCCTCGACGGGTGGAACACTGAAGCTTTCTTT. Protein product: CASSALDGWNTEAFF.

The chain links TRBV3-1 (or the pseudogene TRBV3-2) to TRBJ2-3, with TRBD2 matching over 8 bases. V lost 5 bases and J lost 5; bases outside the gene matches: 15. This CDR3 has 17 residues. Per germline, CDR1 LGHDT and CDR2 YNNKEL (reference sequence). CDR3 amino acids: CASSSLWAGGAGDTQYF. The CDR3 nucleotides are TGTGCCAGCAGCTCCCTCTGGGCGGGGGGTGCCGGAGATACGCAGTATTTT.

This clone appeared many times. The chain joins TRBV6-5 to TRBJ1-6; D is possibly TRBD1 (6 bases). Trimming took off 8 bases at V and 5 bases at J, with 13 bases between the two ends. Germline V gives CDR1 MNHEY, CDR2 SVGAGI. This CDR3 comprises 14 residues. The CDR3 DNA is TGTGCCAGCTCTCGGACAGACAATAATTCACCCCTCCACTTT. It translates to CASSRTDNNSPLHF.

This rearrangement joins TRBV4-1 to TRBJ1-2; no reliable D call. This CDR3 comprises 16 residues. Germline V gene sequence: CDR1 MGHRA, CDR2 YSYEKL. V was cut by 5 bases and J by 2 bases, with 18 bases left in between. The CDR3 sequence is CASSVTGSQTNYGYTF. The DNA of the CDR3 is TGCGCCAGCAGCGTCACCGGGAGCCAGACGAACTATGGCTACACCTTC.

A word on this clone: At one end, the junction sequence differs from germline, possibly due to a read error. The chain recombines TRBV20-1 with TRBJ1-6, with TRBD1 identical over 9 bases. This CDR3 is built from 10 residues. In germline, CDR1 is DFQATT, CDR2 SNEGSKA (reference sequence). As DNA, the CDR3 is TGCAGTGCTATGGGACAGGGTGTCTACTTT. Amino acid sequence: CSAMGQGVYF.

J is TRBJ2-3 and V is TRBV30, with 7 nucleotides matching TRBD2. Germline lookup yields CDR1 GTSNPN and CDR2 SVGIG (reference sequence). The CDR3 loop spans 14 amino acids. V gave up 5 bases and J gave up 0 bases; unmatched junction bases: 5. CDR3 coding DNA: TGTGCCTGGGGGAGGGTACCTAGCACAGATACGCAGTATTTT. Amino acids: CAWGRVPSTDTQYF.

The V gene is TRBV4-3, the J gene TRBJ2-3; 7 bases match TRBD2. Germline V gene data show CDR1 as LGHNA and CDR2 as YSLEER. The CDR3 is made up of 13 amino acids. The J segment lost 11 bases and the V segment lost 0 bases, leaving 5 bases of the junction unmatched. The CDR3 region has the DNA TGCGCCAGCAGCCAAGATCCGGGAGGCAAGCAGTATTTT. Translated: CASSQDPGGKQYF.

The chain has TRBV9 and TRBJ2-3; TRBD2 matches at 8 bases. Trimming removed 4 bases from V and 1 base from J; junction bases left unmatched: 11. CDR3 length: 17 amino acids. Looked up from germline, CDR1 is SGDLS and CDR2 is YYNGEE. CDR3 bases: TGTGCCAGCAGCAGAGGCGCGGGAGGTTGGGGCACAGATACGCAGTATTTT. It codes for CASSRGAGGWGTDTQYF.

The chain combines TRBV29-1 with TRBJ1-2, with a weak D call TRBD1 (6 bases). V was cut by 3 bases and J by 5 bases, with 10 bases left in between. In germline, CDR1 is SQVTM, CDR2 ANQGSEA. CDR3 size: 12 residues. The CDR3 bases are TGCAGCGTTGAGGACAGCGGATATGGCTACACCTTC. Encoded protein: CSVEDSGYGYTF.

This sequence joins TRBV4-3 and TRBJ1-2; 7 nucleotides line up with TRBD1. The germline V gene has CDR1 LGHNA and CDR2 YSLEER. CDR3 length equals 12 residues. V gave up 8 bases and J gave up 4 bases; unmatched junction bases: 4. CDR3 sequence reads: CASQGQTYGYTF. CDR3 in DNA: TGCGCCAGCCAGGGACAGACCTATGGCTACACCTTC.